One and the same sample provided the 29 T cell receptor beta chains below, sequenced in a study of early T cells in non-severe SARS-CoV-2 infection. A single record per CDR3 protein comes from TCRdb applying MiXCR to the 5' RACE reads. The table shows around 77,000 distinct CDR3 sequences, with 10% occurring only once. Sequenced material: whole blood, taken at baseline. These receptors were obtained from an adult who was a healthcare worker with PCR-confirmed SARS-CoV-2 infection or an uninfected control (not recorded which).

This clonotype has at least ten counts. CDR3 in amino acids: CASSQALGAPYNSPLHF. CDR3 DNA sequence: TGTGCCAGCAGCCAAGCCCTCGGGGCCCCCTATAATTCACCCCTCCACTTT. The rearrangement links TRBV14 to TRBJ1-6, with D possibly TRBD1 on 5 matching bases. The V and J ends lost 1 base and 2 bases respectively, with 12 bases between them. The CDR3 runs 17 residues. Germline loops: CDR1 SGHDN, CDR2 FVKESK.

This clonotype has ten or more counts. J is TRBJ1-1 and V is TRBV20-1, with D possibly matching TRBD1 (5 bases). Germline lookup yields CDR1 DFQATT and CDR2 SNEGSKA (reference sequence). The CDR3 length is 14 residues. Between the trimmed V and J ends, which lost 0 bases and 3 bases, there was a span of 11 bases. The chain's CDR3 is CSAREPGRDTEAFF. The DNA for the CDR3 is TGCAGTGCTAGAGAGCCAGGGAGGGACACTGAAGCTTTCTTT.

This clonotype was seen many times. V gene TRBV9 combines with J gene TRBJ2-2; D is unresolved. The germline V gene encodes CDR1 SGDLS and CDR2 YYNGEE. The CDR3 covers 11 residues. Trimming shortened V by 5 bases and J by 6 bases, and 5 bases separated the two germline ends. For the CDR3, the DNA is TGTGCCAGCAGTGGCGCCGGGGAGCTGTTTTTT. Encoded protein: CASSGAGELFF.

This clonotype was found a few times. CDR3 sequence reads: CASSALQGAQEKLFF. The CDR3 DNA reads TGTGCCAGCAGTGCCTTACAGGGGGCGCAAGAAAAACTGTTTTTT. J is TRBJ1-4 and V is TRBV2, with 9 positions matching TRBD1. The V gene end was trimmed by 4 bases and the J gene end by 8 bases; junction bases not matched to a gene: 8. Germline values: CDR1 SNHLY, CDR2 FYNNEI. The CDR3 loop spans 15 amino acids.

There are many counts of this clonotype. This chain uses TRBV20-1 with TRBJ2-7; D is possibly TRBD1 or TRBD2 (5 bases each). Germline V gene lookup returns CDR1 DFQATT and CDR2 SNEGSKA (reference sequence). This CDR3 is built from 13 residues. Between the trimmed V and J ends, which lost 5 bases and 2 bases, there was a span of 13 bases. The CDR3 nucleotides are TGCAGTGCTCCGAATGGGGGAACCTACGAGCAGTACTTC. This translates into CSAPNGGTYEQYF.

This clonotype was seen a few times. This chain joins TRBV5-1 and TRBJ2-7, with D possibly matching TRBD2 (6 bases). Deletions cut 4 bases from V and 7 bases from J, with 18 bases between. This CDR3 has 14 residues. Germline-derived CDR1 and CDR2 are SGHRS and YFSETQ. DNA for the CDR3: TGCGCCAGCAGCCCCCGGACTACGGGTGGGGAGCAGTACTTC. Translated: CASSPRTTGGEQYF. The full variable domain, rest sourced from reference TRBV5-1 and TRBJ2-7, is KAGVTQTPRYLIKTRGQQVTLSCSPISGHRSVSWYQQTPGQGLQFLFEYFSETQRNKGNFPGRFSGRQFSNSRSEMNVSTLELGDSALYLCASSPRTTGGEQYFGPGTRLTVT.

V is TRBV5-6 and J is TRBJ1-6; 8 nucleotides align to TRBD1. Germline CDR1 reads SGHDT; CDR2 reads YYEEEE. The CDR3 runs 13 residues. The V segment lost 3 bases and the J segment 10 bases; nucleotides outside the gene matches: 3. The CDR3 DNA follows: TGTGCCAGCAGCTCGGACAGGGACTCACCCCTCCACTTT. Encoded protein: CASSSDRDSPLHF.

The table lists this clonotype with a few counts. The chain couples TRBV12-3 or TRBV12-4 to TRBJ1-3; 7 bases map to TRBD1. After removal of 6 bases from V and 4 bases from J, the junction contained 6 bases not matched to a gene. This CDR3 is 14 amino acids long. CDR3 in amino acids: CASSLTGRGNTIYF. The CDR3 coding sequence is TGTGCCAGCAGCTTGACAGGGAGGGGAAACACCATATATTTT.

A single count supports this clonotype. The chain uses TRBV6-4 and TRBJ2-2, with D hard to call. V lost 0 bases to trimming and J lost 4 bases, with 9 bases between them. Germline assignment: CDR1 MRHNA and CDR2 SNTAGT. The CDR3 spans 15 residues. Here the CDR3 DNA reads TGTGCCAGCAGTGACTCGAAGGGATCCACCGGGGAGCTGTTTTTT. Amino acid sequence: CASSDSKGSTGELFF.

V gene TRBV27 combines with J gene TRBJ1-1, with TRBD1 identical over 8 bases. Trimming took 7 bases from V and 2 from J; bases not matched to a gene: 9. Per germline, CDR1 MNHEY and CDR2 SMNVEV (reference sequence). The CDR3 consists of 15 residues. Here the CDR3 reads CASILQGAENTEAFF. In nucleotides, the CDR3 is TGTGCCAGCATCCTCCAGGGGGCAGAAAACACTGAAGCTTTCTTT.

This clonotype was counted only a few times. The rearrangement links TRBV5-5 to TRBJ1-5; maybe TRBD1 (6 bases). The CDR3 covers 15 residues. Per germline, CDR1 SGHKS and CDR2 YYEKEE (reference sequence). V was trimmed by 4 bases and J by 6 bases, leaving 17 bases between them. The CDR3 bases are TGTGCCAGCAGCGAATGGGCGGGGGCAGGTCAGCCCCAGCATTTT. Translated, it gives CASSEWAGAGQPQHF.

This clonotype was picked up a small number of times. J is TRBJ2-3 and V is TRBV21-1; the table's D call, TRBD1, has no DNA check behind it. TRBV21-1 is an annotated pseudogene. There are 15 residues in the CDR3. In DNA, the CDR3 is TGTGCCAGCAGCAAAGTTTGTCCGGGCACAGATACGCAGTATTTT. This sequence encodes CASSKVCPGTDTQYF.

This clonotype occurred a few times. V is TRBV7-2 and J is TRBJ1-2, with D perhaps matching TRBD1 (5 bases). CDR1 and CDR2 (germline): SGHTA, FQGNSA. CDR3 size: 14 residues. The V gene lost 4 bases and the J gene lost 4 bases, with 13 bases spanning the gap. CDR3 in DNA: TGTGCCAGCAGCTCGGGGCGGCGGAGCTATGGCTACACCTTC. It specifies CASSSGRRSYGYTF. The complete variable domain, with remaining parts taken from reference TRBV7-2 and TRBJ1-2, reads GAGVSQSPSNKVTEKGKDVELRCDPISGHTALYWYRQSLGQGLEFLIYFQGNSAPDKSGLPSDRFSAERTGGSVSTLTIQRTQQEDSAVYLCASSSGRRSYGYTFGSGTRLTVV.

This clonotype occurred many times. V is TRBV12-5 and J is TRBJ1-4; possibly TRBD1 for D (6 bases). V was pared by 3 bases and J by 6 bases, with 17 bases between. CDR1 is LGHNT, CDR2 FRNRAP, per germline. The CDR3 has 16 amino acids. CDR3 in DNA: TGTGCTAGTGGTTTTCTTAAATGGGCAGGGGATGAAAAACTGTTTTTT. Its protein product is CASGFLKWAGDEKLFF. Combining the CDR3 with reference TRBV12-5 and TRBJ1-4 gives the whole variable domain DARVTQTPRHKVTEMGQEVTMRCQPILGHNTVFWYRQTMMQGLELLAYFRNRAPLDDSGMPKDRFSAEMPDATLATLKIQPSEPRDSAVYFCASGFLKWAGDEKLFFGSGTQLSVL.

This clonotype was seen ten or more times. J is TRBJ1-2 and V is TRBV7-9, with D unclear. Trimming removed 5 bases at V and 6 bases at J, with 13 bases between. The V gene's germline CDR1 is SEHNR and CDR2 FQNEAQ (reference sequence). This CDR3 is built from 13 residues. The CDR3 sequence is CASSPALMHGYTF. The CDR3 coding sequence is TGTGCCAGCAGCCCCGCCCTGATGCATGGCTACACCTTC.

This clonotype was seen many times. V is TRBV20-1 and J is TRBJ1-2; no reliable D call. Germline V gene lookup returns CDR1 DFQATT and CDR2 SNEGSKA (reference sequence). Trimming removed 3 bases at V and 0 bases at J, with 8 bases between. This CDR3 spans 13 amino acids. The CDR3 region has the DNA TGCAGTGCTAGGGGGAGCTCTAACTATGGCTACACCTTC. Its translation is CSARGSSNYGYTF.

A few counts support this clonotype. The chain has TRBV7-3 and TRBJ2-7; D tentatively fits TRBD1 or TRBD2 (5 bases each). Germline-derived CDR1 and CDR2 are SGHTA and FQGTGA. The CDR3 length is 16 residues. Trimming left V 7 bases short and J 2 bases short, with 21 bases between. The CDR3 bases are TGTGCCAGCAATCACCAGGCCGGGACCGATCCCTACGAGCAGTACTTC. Translation: CASNHQAGTDPYEQYF.

This clonotype was counted at least ten times. The rearrangement links TRBV11-2 to TRBJ2-3; TRBD2 matches 9 bases. Germline V lookup: CDR1 SGHAT, CDR2 FQNNGV. This CDR3 is 15 amino acids long. V gave up 1 base and J gave up 6 bases; unmatched junction bases: 5. CDR3 sequence: CASSLGGTSMDTQYF. The CDR3 DNA is TGTGCCAGCAGCTTAGGAGGGACTAGCATGGATACGCAGTATTTT.

This clonotype turned up a few times. The chain couples TRBV4-1 to TRBJ2-5; 7 bases line up with TRBD1. CDR1 is MGHRA and CDR2 is YSYEKL in the germline V gene. The CDR3 spans 13 residues. The V and J ends lost 4 bases and 5 bases, in that order; junction bases with no gene match: 4. DNA for the CDR3: TGCGCCAGCAGCCTGACAGGGTACGAGACCCAGTACTTC. Translation gives CASSLTGYETQYF.

Written as DNA, the CDR3 is TGTGCCATCAGCTCCCCATTCTCCTACGAGCAGTACTTC. Its protein is CAISSPFSYEQYF. The chain has TRBV10-3 and TRBJ2-7; D unresolved. The CDR3 is made up of 13 amino acids. CDR1 ENHRY and CDR2 SYGVKD come from the germline V gene. Trimming shortened V by 6 bases and J by 0 bases, and 9 bases separated the two germline ends.

The chain is built from TRBV7-2 and TRBJ1-2; a possible D gene is TRBD1 (5 bases). Trimming pared 3 bases from V and 6 bases from J, leaving 11 bases between. The CDR3 is made up of 13 amino acids. The germline V gene encodes CDR1 SGHTA and CDR2 FQGNSA. The CDR3 sequence: CASSLTELDGYTF. The CDR3 DNA sequence: TGTGCCAGCAGCTTGACAGAATTAGATGGCTACACCTTC.

Written as DNA, the CDR3 is TGTGCCAGCAGCGTAGATGGGCCCAGCGAGCAGTACTTC. The encoded protein is CASSVDGPSEQYF. The chain links TRBV9 to TRBJ2-7, with unresolved D. The CDR3 covers 13 residues. V dropped 0 bases and J dropped 6 bases, with 10 bases sitting between them. The V gene's germline CDR1 is SGDLS and CDR2 YYNGEE.

The rearrangement uses TRBV6-6 and TRBJ1-2; D is unresolved. Germline V gene sequence: CDR1 MNHNY, CDR2 SVGAGI (reference sequence). This CDR3 spans 16 amino acids. Trimming cost V 5 bases and J 0 bases, with 16 bases left between them. CDR3: CASSLRSGNSNYGYTF. Written as DNA, the CDR3 is TGTGCCAGCAGTCTCCGGAGCGGGAATTCTAACTATGGCTACACCTTC.

This clonotype was found many times. The DNA of the CDR3 is TGTGCCAGCACCCAAGGGGGCCGGAATGAGCAGTTCTTC. Amino acids: CASTQGGRNEQFF. The chain uses TRBV11-2 and TRBJ2-1; TRBD1 matches at 7 bases. The ends lost 7 bases at V and 7 bases at J; junction bases unmatched: 7. The CDR3 runs to 13 residues. CDR1 is SGHAT, CDR2 FQNNGV, per germline. Using reference TRBV11-2 and TRBJ2-1 for the parts outside the CDR3, the full variable domain is EAGVAQSPRYKIIEKRQSVAFWCNPISGHATLYWYQQILGQGPKLLIQFQNNGVVDDSQLPKDRFSAERLKGVDSTLKIQPAKLEDSAVYLCASTQGGRNEQFFGPGTRLTVL.

V and J are TRBV7-9 and TRBJ1-2; 7 nucleotides line up with TRBD1. V dropped 1 base and J dropped 2; count of bases not matched to a gene: 4. Germline V CDR1 and CDR2: SEHNR, FQNEAQ (reference sequence). This CDR3 has 15 residues. For the CDR3, the DNA is TGTGCCAGCAGCTTAGTGGACAGGAGAAACTATGGCTACACCTTC. The encoded protein is CASSLVDRRNYGYTF.

The chain links TRBV4-2 to TRBJ1-1; maybe TRBD1 (6 bases). The germline gives CDR1 LGHNA, CDR2 YNFKEQ. V lost 1 base and J lost 4, with 13 bases in between. CDR3 length: 15 amino acids. The CDR3 sequence: CASSQVDRIGTEAFF. Written as DNA, the CDR3 is TGTGCCAGCAGCCAAGTAGACAGGATCGGCACTGAAGCTTTCTTT.

The chain couples TRBV10-3 to TRBJ2-7; possible D gene TRBD1, 5 bases. The V gene's germline CDR1 is ENHRY and CDR2 SYGVKD. This CDR3 spans 14 amino acids. Between the trimmed V and J ends, which lost 0 bases and 2 bases, there was a span of 8 bases. CDR3 coding DNA: TGTGCCATCAGTGAGTCAGGGGTCACCTACGAGCAGTACTTC. Translated, it gives CAISESGVTYEQYF.

The V call is TRBV7-9, the J call TRBJ2-1; 8 bases fit TRBD2. Germline lookup yields CDR1 SEHNR and CDR2 FQNEAQ (reference sequence). This CDR3 contains 19 residues. The trim removed 5 bases at V and 3 bases at J, leaving 18 bases unmatched. Written as DNA, the CDR3 is TGTGCCAGCAGCCTCCCTCACGGGGCCGGGGGGGCGGTCTACAATGAGCAGTTCTTC. This gives the protein CASSLPHGAGGAVYNEQFF.

The chain recombines TRBV6-1 with TRBJ2-2, with D hard to call. CDR1 and CDR2 (germline): MNHNS, SASEGT. Trimming took off 4 bases at V and 6 bases at J, with 9 bases between the two ends. This CDR3 comprises 13 residues. Here the CDR3 DNA reads TGTGCCAGCAGTGTGGTTGACCCCGGGGAGCTGTTTTTT. This gives the protein CASSVVDPGELFF.